Described below is a single T cell receptor beta chain sequence and its context. Trimming removed 5 bases from V and 7 bases from J; junction bases left unmatched: 11. CDR3 size: 16 residues. From germline, CDR1 is LGHNA and CDR2 YNFKEQ. These data originate in a study of cytomegalovirus exposure and HLA in healthy donors. Primers: 60 Vbeta forward and 13 Jbeta reverse. TCRdb's copy holds only in-frame clones and misses some; the assay was immunoSEQ multiplex PCR. The sample consists of approximately 160,000 clones, approximately 67% of them appearing once. Sequenced input: PBMCs. The clonotype originates from a woman between 18 and 29 years old in good health and CMV-seropositive. This chain joins TRBV4-2 and TRBJ1-6, with TRBD1 matching over 7 bases. CDR3 sequence reads: CASSNRDRLTNSPLHF. CDR3 DNA: TGTGCCAGCAGCAACCGGGACAGACTTACCAATTCACCCCTCCACTTT.